These 27 T cell receptor beta chains originate from one sample sequenced in a study of T cell changes during pregnancy in multiple sclerosis. Profiling relied on immunoSEQ multiplex PCR, and the TCRdb table lists in-frame clones only, not all of them. The repertoire has fewer than 25,000 clones, 80% to 90% of them found once; the top ten carry 5.8%. The sample was CD8+ T cells from peripheral blood mononuclear cells, taken in the third trimester of pregnancy. These receptors came from a female donor in good health, enrolled as a control in a pregnancy study.

The chain carries TRBV4-1 and TRBJ1-4; 7 nucleotides line up with TRBD1. Trimming removed 1 base from V and 8 bases from J; junction bases left unmatched: 7. Germline assignment: CDR1 MGHRA and CDR2 YSYEKL. The CDR3 is 15 residues long. This CDR3 is CASSQGPDRLEKLFF. The CDR3 nucleotides read TGCGCCAGCAGCCAAGGCCCGGACAGGCTAGAAAAACTGTTTTTT.

This chain uses TRBV5-5 with TRBJ1-1; D gene ambiguous. This CDR3 is 19 amino acids long. Looked up from germline, CDR1 is SGHKS and CDR2 is YYEKEE (reference sequence). V shed 3 bases and J shed 6 bases, with 30 bases lying between them. DNA for the CDR3: TGTGCCAGCAGCTATATGATGTGGGAGGGAGGGCTCTCTATCCCTGAAGCTTTCTTT. This sequence encodes CASSYMMWEGGLSIPEAFF.

The chain joins TRBV4-3 to TRBJ2-2; tentative D call: TRBD2 (6 bases). This CDR3 has 16 residues. Germline V CDR1 and CDR2: LGHNA, YSLEER. V lost 0 bases, J lost 3 bases, and 11 bases lay in between. CDR3 DNA: TGCGCCAGCAGCCAAGACGATGCGGGATACACCGGGGAGCTGTTTTTT. Translation: CASSQDDAGYTGELFF.

This clone was picked up one time. The chain couples TRBV4-3 to TRBJ1-2; 7 nucleotides match TRBD1. The ends lost 3 bases at V and 4 bases at J; junction bases unmatched: 11. The V gene's germline CDR1 is LGHNA and CDR2 YSLEER. CDR3 length: 16 residues. CDR3 residues: CASSQGPRQGGYGYTF. CDR3 sequence (DNA): TGCGCCAGCAGCCAGGGACCCCGACAGGGCGGCTATGGCTACACCTTC.

This chain joins TRBV28 and TRBJ2-7, with 9 bases identical to TRBD1. Germline trimming cut 5 bases from V and 4 bases from J; bases unmatched to any gene: 6. CDR1 MDHEN and CDR2 SYDVKM come from the germline V gene. The CDR3 is made up of 14 amino acids. The CDR3 DNA reads TGTGCCAGCAGTGATAACAGGGGGCGGTACGAGCAGTACTTC. This codes for CASSDNRGRYEQYF.

The chain couples TRBV4-2 to TRBJ2-2, with 8 bases lining up with TRBD1. The CDR3 is made up of 13 amino acids. V was pared by 7 bases and J by 5 bases, with 3 bases of the junction left unmatched. From germline, CDR1 is LGHNA and CDR2 YNFKEQ. CDR3 bases: TGTGCCAGCACACAGGGGGAGACCGGGGAGCTGTTTTTT. This sequence encodes CASTQGETGELFF.

This clone was observed once. The chain joins TRBV28 to TRBJ2-7, with 8 bases matching TRBD2. Unmatched junction bases numbered 11, after V lost 10 bases and J lost 6 bases. From germline, CDR1 is MDHEN and CDR2 SYDVKM. The CDR3 has 13 residues. The CDR3 region is CATTPGGVFEQYF. For the CDR3, the DNA is TGTGCCACCACCCCCGGGGGGGTCTTCGAGCAGTACTTC. The whole variable domain, filled in from reference TRBV28 and TRBJ2-7, reads DVKVTQSSRYLVKRTGEKVFLECVQDMDHENMFWYRQDPGLGLRLIYFSYDVKMKEKGDIPEGYSVSREKKERFSLILESASTNQTSMYLCATTPGGVFEQYFGPGTRLTVT.

The rearrangement links TRBV19 to TRBJ1-3; D remains ambiguous. Germline V gives CDR1 LNHDA, CDR2 SQIVND (reference sequence). The V gene lost 9 bases and the J gene lost 5 bases, with 8 bases spanning the gap. The CDR3 length is 11 residues. As DNA, the CDR3 is TGTGCCAGCCCTTTTCGAAACACCATATATTTT. It is translated as CASPFRNTIYF.

The J gene is TRBJ2-5, the V gene TRBV5-4, with 10 bases matching TRBD1. Germline values: CDR1 SGHNT, CDR2 YYREEE (reference sequence). The CDR3 extends over 19 amino acids. Trimming took 0 bases from V and 2 from J; bases not matched to a gene: 13. CDR3: CASSLVPGQGLVGQETQYF. CDR3 sequence (DNA): TGTGCCAGCAGCTTGGTGCCGGGACAGGGGCTGGTGGGGCAAGAGACCCAGTACTTC.

Regarding this clone: A junction boundary mismatches the germline segment, possibly from a read error. CDR3 nucleotide sequence: TGTGCTAGCAGCTCACTAGCGGGGGACAACACCGGGGAGCTGTTTTTT. Translated, it gives CASSSLAGDNTGELFF. The V gene is TRBV7-7, the J gene TRBJ2-2; 11 nucleotides match TRBD2. The germline gives CDR1 SSHAT, CDR2 FNYEAQ (reference sequence). The CDR3 extends over 16 amino acids.

The CDR3 protein is CATSRGYSNQPQHF. CDR3 nucleotides: TGTGCCACCAGCAGAGGCTATAGCAATCAGCCCCAGCATTTT. V is TRBV15 and J is TRBJ1-5; D remains ambiguous. The V end lost 1 base, the J end lost 0 bases, and 4 bases lay between the germline ends. CDR1 is LNHNV and CDR2 is YYDKDF in the germline V gene (reference sequence). The CDR3 runs 14 residues.

The gene calls are TRBV11-3 and TRBJ2-5; 7 bases line up with TRBD1. Germline-derived CDR1 and CDR2 are SGHNT and YENEEA. J was trimmed by 1 base and V by 1 base; bases with no gene match: 3. The CDR3 is made up of 15 amino acids. CDR3 residues: CASSLGGQIQETQYF. The DNA of the CDR3 is TGTGCCAGCAGCTTAGGGGGACAGATCCAAGAGACCCAGTACTTC.

The chain uses TRBV4-3 and TRBJ1-5; D is unresolved. Trimming pared 0 bases from V and 4 bases from J, leaving 10 bases between. Germline CDR1 LGHNA, CDR2 YSLEER. This CDR3 region has 15 residues. CDR3 sequence reads: CASSQDQGRNQPQHF. The CDR3 DNA reads as TGCGCCAGCAGCCAAGATCAAGGCAGGAATCAGCCCCAGCATTTT.

This clone is large in the sample. The V and J genes are TRBV9 and TRBJ1-4; D is possibly TRBD1 (5 bases). This CDR3 has 15 residues. The V gene's germline CDR1 is SGDLS and CDR2 YYNGEE. The V gene lost 0 bases and the J gene lost 5 bases, with 11 bases spanning the gap. The CDR3 spells CASSVADSKNEKLFF. CDR3 in DNA: TGTGCCAGCAGCGTAGCCGACAGTAAGAATGAAAAACTGTTTTTT.

The chain uses TRBV4-3 and TRBJ2-1; D gene unclear. CDR1 and CDR2 (germline): LGHNA, YSLEER. Trimming pared 0 bases from V and 0 bases from J, leaving 9 bases between. There are 16 residues in the CDR3. The CDR3 region has the DNA TGCGCCAGCAGCCAAGACCCCGACAACTCCTACAATGAGCAGTTCTTC. The encoded protein is CASSQDPDNSYNEQFF.

The chain links TRBV2 to TRBJ1-5; no reliable D call. The CDR3 has 14 amino acids. Trimming cost V 7 bases and J 5 bases, with 15 bases left between them. The germline V gene has CDR1 SNHLY and CDR2 FYNNEI. The CDR3 sequence is CASKGGDFDQPQHF. DNA for the CDR3: TGTGCCAGCAAAGGCGGAGACTTCGATCAGCCCCAGCATTTT.

V usage is TRBV5-1 and J usage is TRBJ2-1; 10 bases are shared with TRBD1. Losses at the gene ends were 3 bases for V and 8 bases for J; bases not matched to a gene: 2. Germline-derived CDR1 and CDR2 are SGHRS and YFSETQ. The CDR3 sequence is 13 residues long. The CDR3 is CASSSGTGDEQFF. CDR3 bases: TGCGCCAGCAGCTCCGGGACAGGGGATGAGCAGTTCTTC.

The chain couples TRBV30 to TRBJ2-2; 8 bases fit TRBD2. Germline V gives CDR1 GTSNPN, CDR2 SVGIG (reference sequence). After removal of 2 bases from V and 5 bases from J, the junction contained 7 bases not matched to a gene. CDR3 size: 15 residues. CDR3 DNA sequence: TGTGCCTGGAGTTTACCGGGGGGGCGAACCGGGGAGCTGTTTTTT. As protein: CAWSLPGGRTGELFF.

The V and J genes are TRBV4-1 and TRBJ1-2; TRBD1 matches at 12 bases. Trimming removed 0 bases from V and 3 bases from J; junction bases left unmatched: 14. Germline lookup yields CDR1 MGHRA and CDR2 YSYEKL. The CDR3 totals 20 residues. The chain's CDR3 is CASSQDEGAGTGGADYGYTF. The CDR3 nucleotides read TGCGCCAGCAGCCAAGATGAGGGGGCCGGGACAGGGGGCGCGGACTATGGCTACACCTTC.

Judged by abundance, this clone is medium-sized. The chain is built from TRBV27 and TRBJ2-3, with a possible D match to TRBD2 (7 bases). This CDR3 is 17 amino acids long. Trimming took off 5 bases at V and 0 bases at J, with 18 bases between the two ends. From germline, CDR1 is MNHEY and CDR2 SMNVEV (reference sequence). The CDR3 loop reads CASSPGGGPSSTDTQYF. CDR3 DNA: TGTGCCAGCAGTCCGGGGGGCGGACCCTCTAGCACAGATACGCAGTATTTT.

V gene TRBV11-2 combines with J gene TRBJ2-7; D is ambiguous. V gave up 1 base and J gave up 3 bases, with 16 bases separating them. Per the germline V gene, CDR1 is SGHAT and CDR2 is FQNNGV. The CDR3 has 16 residues. Here the CDR3 reads CASSLGGTTPFYEQYF. CDR3 nucleotides: TGTGCCAGCAGCTTAGGCGGCACTACACCGTTCTACGAGCAGTACTTC.

This chain links TRBV9 with TRBJ2-3, with TRBD2 as a possible D gene (7 bases). CDR1 is SGDLS, CDR2 YYNGEE, per germline. This CDR3 is built from 17 residues. Trimming removed 4 bases at V and 1 base at J, with 19 bases between. The CDR3 sequence is CASSLGGGRVGTDTQYF. The CDR3 nucleotides read TGTGCCAGCAGCTTGGGAGGGGGGCGAGTAGGCACAGATACGCAGTATTTT.

This clone was counted a few times. This chain links TRBV4-3 with TRBJ2-2; D gene unclear. V was cut by 0 bases and J by 1 base, with 12 bases left in between. CDR3 size: 17 residues. Per germline, CDR1 LGHNA and CDR2 YSLEER. CDR3 amino acids: CASSQDFPWLNTGELFF. CDR3 nucleotides: TGCGCCAGCAGCCAAGATTTCCCGTGGCTGAACACCGGGGAGCTGTTTTTT.

The CDR3 sequence is CSVDEGRGFYGYTF. CDR3 DNA: TGCAGCGTTGACGAGGGTAGGGGGTTCTATGGCTACACCTTC. The chain employs TRBV29-1 and TRBJ1-2; tentative D call: TRBD1 (6 bases). Germline CDR1 is SQVTM and CDR2 is ANQGSEA. The germline V and J ends were trimmed by 3 bases and 4 bases, with 15 bases remaining between them. There are 14 residues in the CDR3.

This clone was observed a few times. The chain employs TRBV6-5 and TRBJ2-1; 8 nucleotides line up with TRBD1. CDR1 is MNHEY and CDR2 is SVGAGI in the germline V gene. V lost 6 bases to trimming and J lost 8 bases; unmatched junction nucleotides: 12. The length of the CDR3 is 15 residues. In DNA form, the CDR3 reads TGTGCCAGCAGCCTCGGACAGGGTAACTTGGATGAGCAGTTCTTC. Its protein product is CASSLGQGNLDEQFF.

This chain uses TRBV28 with TRBJ2-1; 7 nucleotides match TRBD1. The V gene's germline CDR1 is MDHEN and CDR2 SYDVKM. With 2 bases clipped from V and 7 bases from J, the junction kept 5 bases outside the gene matches. The length of the CDR3 is 14 residues. The CDR3 bases are TGTGCCAGCAGTTTACGGGACAGATTAAATGAGCAGTTCTTC. Translation: CASSLRDRLNEQFF.

The CDR3 here is CASSLEHPAGVNNEQFF. In nucleotides, the CDR3 is TGTGCCAGCAGCTTAGAACACCCAGCGGGGGTAAACAATGAGCAGTTCTTC. The V call is TRBV11-2, the J call TRBJ2-1; 8 bases are shared with TRBD2. The trim removed 0 bases at V and 5 bases at J, leaving 9 bases unmatched. CDR3 size: 17 residues. CDR1 SGHAT and CDR2 FQNNGV come from the germline V gene.